This is a list of T cell receptor beta chains from one sample in a study of T-cell reconstitution after alpha-beta-depleted transplantation in children. TCRdb reprocessed the PCR reads with MiXCR, giving one entry per CDR3 protein. The sample yields approximately 500,000 distinct CDR3 sequences, more than 9% seen once. This sample comprised PBMCs, obtained before TCRalphabeta/CD19-depleted stem cell transplant. These receptors were collected from a child between 2 and 9 years old with inherited bone marrow failure, due to receive a stem cell transplant. The CDR3 runs from the conserved cysteine through the conserved F or W. The order of the fields is clone size, V gene, J gene, D gene, CDR3 protein, CDR3 DNA. D genes are given only for firm matches. A clone size is listed for some rows: how often the clone was seen (once, few, many), or a class if it is expanded.

-	TRBV28	TRBJ2-7	TRBD1	CASSALGQGKGKTTYEQYF	TGTGCCAGCAGTGCCCTCGGACAGGGGAAAGGGAAAACGACCTACGAGCAGTACTTC
-	TRBV30	TRBJ1-2	TRBD1	CASGQEHYHGYTF	TGTGCCTCGGGACAGGAACACTATCATGGCTACACCTTC
many	TRBV29-1	TRBJ2-1	TRBD1	CSVSQGARNEQFF	TGCAGCGTTTCACAGGGGGCGCGCAATGAGCAGTTCTTC
many	TRBV29-1	TRBJ2-7	-	CSARSRAGEQYF	TGCAGCGCAAGAAGCAGGGCGGGGGAGCAGTACTTC
few	TRBV12-3/TRBV12-4	TRBJ2-3	TRBD1	CASSPRAGQGVTDTQYF	TGTGCCAGCAGTCCTCGGGCTGGGCAGGGGGTTACAGATACGCAGTATTTT
many	TRBV27	TRBJ2-2	TRBD1	CASRGPSYTGELFF	TGTGCCAGTAGGGGGCCTTCCTACACCGGGGAGCTGTTTTTT
few	TRBV7-9	TRBJ1-3	-	CASSYLFRSGNTIYF	TGTGCCAGCAGCTACCTTTTCCGTTCTGGAAACACCATATATTTT
few	TRBV27	TRBJ2-7	TRBD1	CASSLYGDSSEQYF	TGTGCCAGCAGTTTGTATGGGGACAGCTCCGAGCAGTACTTC
many	TRBV5-1	TRBJ2-6	-	CASSTMTGANVLTF	TGCGCCAGCAGCACCATGACAGGGGCCAACGTCCTGACTTTC
few	TRBV3-1	TRBJ2-7	TRBD2	CASSQRGGYEQYF	TGTGCCAGCAGCCAGCGGGGGGGGTACGAGCAGTACTTC
many	TRBV29-1	TRBJ1-1	-	CSGGGRLHTEAFF	TGCAGCGGCGGAGGACGCCTCCACACTGAAGCTTTCTTT
few	TRBV18	TRBJ2-7	TRBD2	CASSTTSSYEQYF	TGTGCCAGCTCAACGACTAGCAGCTACGAGCAGTACTTC
few	TRBV5-1	TRBJ1-1	TRBD1	CASSLEGRGQTEAFF	TGCGCCAGCAGCTTGGAAGGCAGGGGGCAAACTGAAGCTTTCTTT
many	TRBV27	TRBJ1-1	-	CASSEMANTEAFF	TGTGCCAGCAGTGAGATGGCCAACACTGAAGCTTTCTTT
few	TRBV7-2	TRBJ2-5	-	CASSLGREEETQYF	TGTGCCAGCAGCTTAGGCCGGGAAGAAGAGACCCAGTACTTC
many	TRBV12-3/TRBV12-4	TRBJ1-1	TRBD1	CASSLKGQGLGRTEAFF	TGTGCCAGCAGTTTAAAAGGACAGGGGTTAGGGAGGACTGAAGCTTTCTTT
many	TRBV19	TRBJ2-2	-	CASIEGRTNTGELFF	TGTGCCAGTATTGAGGGACGGACGAACACCGGGGAGCTGTTTTTT
few	TRBV28	TRBJ2-7	-	CASSFLDRRSYEQYF	TGTGCCAGCAGTTTCCTAGACCGCAGGTCCTACGAGCAGTACTTC
many	TRBV4-3	TRBJ2-5	TRBD2	CASSQGVGTRGFQETQYF	TGCGCCAGCAGCCAAGGGGTCGGGACTAGGGGATTCCAAGAGACCCAGTACTTC
many	TRBV6-5	TRBJ2-1	TRBD2	CASSSAGVAYNEQFF	TGTGCCAGCAGTTCAGCGGGAGTAGCCTACAATGAGCAGTTCTTC
many	TRBV7-6	TRBJ2-2	TRBD2	CASSEDVSGSTTGELFF	TGTGCCAGCAGCGAAGACGTTAGCGGGAGCACCACCGGGGAGCTGTTTTTT
many	TRBV7-8	TRBJ2-3	TRBD2	CASSLDPSTEAGGGTDTQYF	TGTGCCAGCAGCTTAGACCCATCGACAGAGGCGGGAGGGGGCACAGATACGCAGTATTTT
many	TRBV4-3	TRBJ2-5	-	CASSQERATQETQYF	TGCGCCAGCAGCCAAGAACGGGCCACCCAAGAGACCCAGTACTTC
many	TRBV7-9	TRBJ1-2	-	CASSLDHSRKGDYGYTF	TGTGCCAGCAGCTTAGATCATTCACGAAAGGGAGACTATGGCTACACCTTC
many	TRBV20-1	TRBJ2-7	-	CSADSGTTYEQYF	TGCAGTGCTGATTCCGGGACAACCTACGAGCAGTACTTC
many	TRBV20-1	TRBJ2-1	TRBD2	CSANRILAGNEQFF	TGCAGTGCTAACCGTATTCTAGCGGGAAATGAGCAGTTCTTC
few	TRBV11-2	TRBJ2-1	TRBD2	CASSPRTSGSINEQFF	TGTGCCAGCAGCCCGCGGACTAGCGGGAGTATCAATGAGCAGTTCTTC
many	TRBV7-6	TRBJ1-1	TRBD1	CASSLVTGVNTEAFF	TGTGCCAGCAGCTTAGTGACAGGGGTCAACACTGAAGCTTTCTTT
many	TRBV6-2/TRBV6-3	TRBJ2-1	-	CASSPSRGGSNEQFF	TGTGCCAGCAGTCCCTCCCGGGGAGGTTCCAATGAGCAGTTCTTC
many	TRBV30	TRBJ2-7	TRBD1	CAWSSPSDRVYEYF	TGTGCCTGGAGTTCACCATCTGACAGGGTGTATGAGTACTTC
many	TRBV9	TRBJ2-1	TRBD2	CASSVDRTSGRSYNEQFF	TGTGCCAGCAGCGTAGACAGGACTAGCGGGAGGTCCTACAATGAGCAGTTCTTC
many	TRBV20-1	TRBJ2-5	-	CSASRSVGETQYF	TGCAGTGCTAGTCGTTCGGTCGGAGAGACCCAGTACTTC
few	TRBV4-3	TRBJ2-3	TRBD2	CASSQDFVSGRAGDTQYF	TGCGCCAGCAGCCAAGATTTTGTGAGCGGGAGGGCGGGAGATACGCAGTATTTT
many	TRBV12-3/TRBV12-4	TRBJ1-2	-	CASRSQASDGYTF	TGTGCCAGCAGATCCCAGGCTTCCGATGGCTACACCTTC
-	TRBV20-1	TRBJ2-3	TRBD2	CSAKTSGNTDTQYF	TGCAGTGCAAAGACTAGCGGGAACACAGATACGCAGTATTTT
many	TRBV28	TRBJ2-4	-	CASSLDRGVDIQYF	TGTGCCAGCAGTTTAGATAGAGGGGTGGACATTCAGTACTTC
few	TRBV29-1	TRBJ2-1	-	CSVEWVQKRYNEQFF	TGCAGCGTTGAATGGGTGCAAAAGCGGTACAATGAGCAGTTCTTC
many	TRBV4-3	TRBJ2-3	TRBD2	CASSQDLAGATDTQYF	TGCGCCAGCAGCCAAGATCTAGCGGGGGCAACAGATACGCAGTATTTT
many	TRBV4-2	TRBJ2-2	TRBD1	CASSLDRGSTGELFF	TGTGCCAGCAGCCTCGACAGGGGGTCAACCGGGGAGCTGTTTTTT
many	TRBV27	TRBJ2-5	TRBD2	CASSQLAGGGETQYF	TGTGCCAGCAGCCAACTAGCGGGAGGGGGGGAGACCCAGTACTTC
-	TRBV20-1	TRBJ2-7	-	CSAQQGSYEQYF	TGCAGTGCTCAGCAGGGATCCTACGAGCAGTACTTC
many	TRBV20-1	TRBJ1-6	-	CSGHREGSYNSPLHF	TGCAGTGGCCACAGGGAGGGGTCCTATAATTCACCCCTCCACTTT
many	TRBV27	TRBJ1-6	TRBD1	CASSRQDRGNSPLHF	TGTGCCAGCAGTCGCCAGGACAGGGGCAATTCACCCCTCCACTTT
few	TRBV9	TRBJ2-5	-	CASSATGSRWETQYF	TGTGCCAGCAGCGCAACAGGGTCGCGGTGGGAGACCCAGTACTTC
many	TRBV29-1	TRBJ2-7	-	CSVVSRETYEQYF	TGCAGCGTTGTCAGCAGGGAAACCTACGAGCAGTACTTC
many	TRBV20-1	TRBJ1-5	TRBD1	CSARQGAEEQPQHF	TGCAGTGCTAGACAGGGGGCAGAGGAACAGCCCCAGCATTTT
many	TRBV28	TRBJ2-1	-	CASSFLTTDNEQFF	TGTGCCAGCAGTTTTTTAACTACTGACAATGAGCAGTTCTTC
few	TRBV7-2	TRBJ2-7	TRBD2	CASSPDPSGRLQYF	TGTGCCAGCAGCCCAGACCCTAGCGGGAGGCTGCAGTACTTC
-	TRBV6-2/TRBV6-3	TRBJ2-1	-	CASSYDLSYNEQFF	TGTGCCAGCAGTTATGACCTTTCCTACAATGAGCAGTTCTTC
-	TRBV18	TRBJ2-1	TRBD2	CASSPQGLADNEQFF	TGTGCCAGCTCACCACAAGGACTAGCGGACAATGAGCAGTTCTTC
many	TRBV7-9	TRBJ1-4	-	CASSLSDEKLFF	TGTGCCAGCAGCTTGTCTGATGAAAAACTGTTTTTT
many	TRBV6-2/TRBV6-3	TRBJ2-1	TRBD2	CASSGLAGVGEQFF	TGTGCCAGCAGCGGACTAGCGGGAGTCGGTGAGCAGTTCTTC
-	TRBV20-1	TRBJ2-2	TRBD2	CSASPGLAEGIGELFF	TGCAGTGCTAGTCCGGGACTAGCGGAGGGCATCGGGGAGCTGTTTTTT
many	TRBV7-2	TRBJ1-5	-	CASSLALLGTGRAQPQHF	TGTGCCAGCAGCTTAGCCCTCTTAGGCACAGGTCGCGCTCAGCCCCAGCATTTT
-	TRBV12-3/TRBV12-4	TRBJ2-2	-	CAGKRDGSYGELFF	TGTGCCGGGAAGAGGGACGGCTCCTATGGGGAGCTGTTTTTT
many	TRBV12-3/TRBV12-4	TRBJ2-1	TRBD2	CASRTFLGLAVDEQFF	TGTGCCAGCAGGACATTCCTGGGACTAGCGGTTGATGAGCAGTTCTTC
many	TRBV5-5	TRBJ2-1	-	CASSLGVGSYNEQFF	TGTGCCAGCAGCTTGGGGGTAGGCTCCTACAATGAGCAGTTCTTC